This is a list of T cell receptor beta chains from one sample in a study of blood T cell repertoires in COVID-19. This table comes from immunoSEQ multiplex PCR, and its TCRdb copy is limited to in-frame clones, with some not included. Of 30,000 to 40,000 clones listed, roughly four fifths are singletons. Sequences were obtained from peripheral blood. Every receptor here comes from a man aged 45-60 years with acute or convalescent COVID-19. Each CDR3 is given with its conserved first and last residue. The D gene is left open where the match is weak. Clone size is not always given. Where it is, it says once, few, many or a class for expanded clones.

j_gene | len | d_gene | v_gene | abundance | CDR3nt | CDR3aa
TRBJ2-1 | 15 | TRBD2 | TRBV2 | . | TGTGCCAGCTTCCTAGGGGGACTAGCGGGGCATGAGCAGTTCTTC | CASFLGGLAGHEQFF
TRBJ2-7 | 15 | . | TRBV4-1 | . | TGCGCCAGCAGCCACTCCGGGTTCAGGGGGGATGAGCAGTACTTC | CASSHSGFRGDEQYF
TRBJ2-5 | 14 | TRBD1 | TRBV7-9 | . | TGTGCCAGCAGCACCGGGACAGGGTACGAGACCCAGTACTTC | CASSTGTGYETQYF
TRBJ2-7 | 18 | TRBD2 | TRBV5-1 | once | TGCGCCAGCAGCTTGGGGACTAGCGGGAGTTCGGGAGGATACGAGCAGTACTTC | CASSLGTSGSSGGYEQYF
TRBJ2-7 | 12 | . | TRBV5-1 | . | TGCGCCAGCAGCTTGGACAGGGAAGAGCAGTACTTC | CASSLDREEQYF
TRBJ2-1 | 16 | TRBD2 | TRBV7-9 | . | TGTGCCAGCAGCATAGGCTCAGCGGGAGCCCACAATGAGCAGTTCTTC | CASSIGSAGAHNEQFF
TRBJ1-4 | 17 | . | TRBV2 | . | TGTGCCAGCAGTGCCCCTTCAGGGGATGGGCCTGATGAAAAACTGTTTTTT | CASSAPSGDGPDEKLFF
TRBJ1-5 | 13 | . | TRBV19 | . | TGTGCCAGTAGTATCCGGCGGGATCAGCCCCAGCATTTT | CASSIRRDQPQHF
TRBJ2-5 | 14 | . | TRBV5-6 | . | TGTGCCAGCAGCTTCACAGGGACCCAAGAGACCCAGTACTTC | CASSFTGTQETQYF
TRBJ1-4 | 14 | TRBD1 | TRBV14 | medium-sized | TGTGCCAGCAGACAGACAGGGTCTAATGAAAAACTGTTTTTT | CASRQTGSNEKLFF
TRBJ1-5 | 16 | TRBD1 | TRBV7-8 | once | TGTGCCAGCAGCTTAGGACAGGGGGCGATCAATCAGCCCCAGCATTTT | CASSLGQGAINQPQHF
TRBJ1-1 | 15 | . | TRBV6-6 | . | TGTGCCAGCAGTTACTCGACTTTTCTGAACACTGAAGCTTTCTTT | CASSYSTFLNTEAFF
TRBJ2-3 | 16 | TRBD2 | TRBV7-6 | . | TGTGCCAGCAGCTTACGACTAGCGGGGGGCACAGATACGCAGTATTTT | CASSLRLAGGTDTQYF
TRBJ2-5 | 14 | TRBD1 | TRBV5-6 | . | TGTGCCAGCAGCTCAGTGGACAGGGGTGAGACCCAGTACTTC | CASSSVDRGETQYF
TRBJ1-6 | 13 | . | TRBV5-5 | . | TGTGCCAGCGGCGGCTCCTATAATTCACCCCTCCACTTT | CASGGSYNSPLHF
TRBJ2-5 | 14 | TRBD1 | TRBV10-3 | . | TGTGCCATCAGTGGGACAGGGCGAAAAGAGACCCAGTACTTC | CAISGTGRKETQYF
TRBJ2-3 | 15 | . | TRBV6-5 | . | TGTGCCAGCAGTCCCCGGCAGGGGCGGAAAGATACGCAGTATTTT | CASSPRQGRKDTQYF
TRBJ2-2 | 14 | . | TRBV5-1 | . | TGCGCCAGCAGCTTGGGAGGGAACACCGGGGAGCTGTTTTTT | CASSLGGNTGELFF
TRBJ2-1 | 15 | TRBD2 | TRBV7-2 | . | TGTGCCAGCAGCTTAGGACTAGCGGGAGTATATGAGCAGTTCTTC | CASSLGLAGVYEQFF
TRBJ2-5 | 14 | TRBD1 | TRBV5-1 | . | TGCGCCAGCAGCTTAGACGACAGGGGGCAGACCCAGTACTTC | CASSLDDRGQTQYF
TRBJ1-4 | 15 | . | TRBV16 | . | TGTGCCAGCAGCCAATCTAGAGGATTAAATGAAAAACTGTTTTTT | CASSQSRGLNEKLFF
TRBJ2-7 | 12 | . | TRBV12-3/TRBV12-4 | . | TGTGCCAGCAGTTTAAGCAACTACGAGCAGTACTTC | CASSLSNYEQYF
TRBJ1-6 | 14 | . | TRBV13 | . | TGTGCCAGCAGATTCAGGGGCGGGAATTCACCCCTCCACTTT | CASRFRGGNSPLHF
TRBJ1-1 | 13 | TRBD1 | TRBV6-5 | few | TGTGCCAGCAGTTTGACAGGGGGCACTGAAGCTTTCTTT | CASSLTGGTEAFF
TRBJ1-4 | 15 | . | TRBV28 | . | TGTGCCAGCAGTCTGAGTCTCGCGGAAAGTGAAAAACTGTTTTTT | CASSLSLAESEKLFF
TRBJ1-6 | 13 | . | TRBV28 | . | TGTGCCAGCAGTCGTATAGATAATTCACCCCTCCACTTT | CASSRIDNSPLHF
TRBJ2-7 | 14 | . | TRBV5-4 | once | TGTGCCAGCAGCTTGTCGGGGGGCTGGTACGAGCAGTACTTC | CASSLSGGWYEQYF
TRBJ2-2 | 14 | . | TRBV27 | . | TGTGCCAGCAGTCCCCGACTAGACCCCGGGGAGCTGTTTTTT | CASSPRLDPGELFF
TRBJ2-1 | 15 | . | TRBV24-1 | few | TGTGCCACCACCTTGAAAGCGGATGTTGGGGATGAGCAGTTCTTC | CATTLKADVGDEQFF
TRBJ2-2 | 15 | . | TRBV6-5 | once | TGTGCCAGCAGACGCAGTATCGAAGCGGGCCGGGAGCTGTTTTTT | CASRRSIEAGRELFF
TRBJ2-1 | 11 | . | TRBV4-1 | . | TGCGCCAGCAGCCGAGGGGGTAGTTTGTTCTTC | CASSRGGSLFF
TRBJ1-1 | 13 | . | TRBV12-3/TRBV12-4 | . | TGTGCCAGCAGTTTCAACATAAACACTGAAGCTTTCTTT | CASSFNINTEAFF
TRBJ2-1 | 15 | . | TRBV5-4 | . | TGTGCCAGCAGCTTTGCCCCACTAGCCGACAATGAGCAGTTCTTC | CASSFAPLADNEQFF
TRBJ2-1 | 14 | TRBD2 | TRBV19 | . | TGTGCCAGTATGCTAGCGGGAGCCTACAATGAGCAGTTCTTC | CASMLAGAYNEQFF
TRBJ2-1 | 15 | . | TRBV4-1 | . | TGCGCCAGCAGCCTTTCGGGACACCCCTACAATGAGCAGTTCTTC | CASSLSGHPYNEQFF
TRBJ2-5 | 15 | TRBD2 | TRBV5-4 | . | TGTGCCAGCAGAACTTGGATAGCGGGGAAAGAGACCCAGTACTTC | CASRTWIAGKETQYF
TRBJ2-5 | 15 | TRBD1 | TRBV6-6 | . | TGTGCCAGCAGTTACGGGACAGGTCCGGAGGAGACCCAGTACTTC | CASSYGTGPEETQYF
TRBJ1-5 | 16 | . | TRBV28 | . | TGTGCCAGCAGTTTTGAGTCCCCAGGGGGCAATCAGCCCCAGCATTTT | CASSFESPGGNQPQHF
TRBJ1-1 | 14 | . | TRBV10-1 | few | TGCGCCAGCAGTGTCGGAGGAATGAACACTGAAGCTTTCTTT | CASSVGGMNTEAFF
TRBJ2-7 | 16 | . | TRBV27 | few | TGTGCCAGCAGTCTCACCGGGACACCCAGCTCCTACGAGCAGTACTTC | CASSLTGTPSSYEQYF
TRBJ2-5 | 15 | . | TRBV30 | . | TGTGCCTGGAGGACAGGGAGCGGGCCTCAAGAGACCCAGTACTTC | CAWRTGSGPQETQYF
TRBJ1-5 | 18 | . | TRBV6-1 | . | TGTGCCAGCAGTGAAGGGATTGGAGGAGGGGAGGGGAATCAGCCCCAGCATTTT | CASSEGIGGGEGNQPQHF
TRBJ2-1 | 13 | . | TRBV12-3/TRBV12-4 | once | TGTGCCAGCAGTCTCGGGACTTACAATGAGCAGTTCTTC | CASSLGTYNEQFF
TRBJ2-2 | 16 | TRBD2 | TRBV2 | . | TGTGCCAGCAGTGCTAGCGGGGGGACAAACACCGGGGAGCTGTTTTTT | CASSASGGTNTGELFF
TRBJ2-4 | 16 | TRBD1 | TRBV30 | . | TGTGCCTGGAGTGGACAGGGCGTCGGGGCCAAAAACATTCAGTACTTC | CAWSGQGVGAKNIQYF
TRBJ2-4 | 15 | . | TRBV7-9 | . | TGTGCCAGCAGCTTATTCCTAATGGCCAAAAACATTCAGTACTTC | CASSLFLMAKNIQYF
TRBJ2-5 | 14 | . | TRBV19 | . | TGTGCCAGTAGAGCGGTGGGGGGAAAAGAGACCCAGTACTTC | CASRAVGGKETQYF
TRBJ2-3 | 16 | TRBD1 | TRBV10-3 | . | TGTGCCATCAGTGAGTCACCGGGACAGGGGACAGATACGCAGTATTTT | CAISESPGQGTDTQYF
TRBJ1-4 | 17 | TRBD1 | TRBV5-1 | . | TGCGCCAGCAGCTTGAGAGGGGGCGTATTAATAGACGAAAAACTGTTTTTT | CASSLRGGVLIDEKLFF
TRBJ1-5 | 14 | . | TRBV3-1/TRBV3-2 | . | TGTGCCAGCAGCCAAGGAAGGGGGAATCAGCCCCAGCATTTT | CASSQGRGNQPQHF
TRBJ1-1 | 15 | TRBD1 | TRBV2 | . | TGTGCCAGCAGAAAGGACAGGGGAATAAGGACTGAAGCTTTCTTT | CASRKDRGIRTEAFF
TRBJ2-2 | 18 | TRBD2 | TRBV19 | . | TGTGCCAGTAGTATCGGGACTAGCGGGGGGCGTGGCACCGGGGAGCTGTTTTTT | CASSIGTSGGRGTGELFF
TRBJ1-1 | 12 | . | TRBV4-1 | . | TGCGCCAGCAGCCAGGGGGCATCTGAAGCTTTCTTT | CASSQGASEAFF
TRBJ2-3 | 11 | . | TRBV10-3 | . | TGTGCCATCAGTGGGAGGAATACGCAGTATTTT | CAISGRNTQYF